This T cell receptor beta chain emerged from a study of T-cell reconstitution after alpha-beta-depleted transplantation in children. This clonotype has more than one count but fewer than ten. The library targeted TCRbeta and was prepared with unique molecular identifiers. One entry per CDR3 protein results from TCRdb running MiXCR on the PCR reads. Altogether approximately 590,000 distinct CDR3 sequences are present, roughly a tenth being singletons, with the ten largest covering about 4.3%. Sequences were derived from PBMCs from the stem cell graft donor, sampled from the stem cell graft. The receptor was derived from a human donor who donated a stem cell graft to a child with acute myeloid leukemia.

CDR3 residues: CSASPGLRSYEQYF. The DNA of the CDR3 is TGCAGTGCGAGCCCAGGACTCCGATCCTACGAGCAGTACTTC. The chain links TRBV20-1 to TRBJ2-7, with D possibly TRBD2 on 5 matching bases. This CDR3 is built from 14 residues. The V end lost 6 bases, the J end lost 1 base, and 16 bases lay between the germline ends. The germline CDR1 and CDR2 sequences are DFQATT and SNEGSKA (reference sequence).